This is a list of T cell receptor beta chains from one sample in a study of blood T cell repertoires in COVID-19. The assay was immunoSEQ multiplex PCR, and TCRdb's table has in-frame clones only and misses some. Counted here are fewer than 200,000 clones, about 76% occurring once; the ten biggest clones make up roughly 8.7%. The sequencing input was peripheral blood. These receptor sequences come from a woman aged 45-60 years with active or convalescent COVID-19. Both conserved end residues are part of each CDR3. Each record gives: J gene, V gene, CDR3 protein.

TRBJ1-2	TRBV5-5	CASSGQGSGYTF
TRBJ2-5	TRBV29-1	CSVEEGRTQYF
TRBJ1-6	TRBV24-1	CATSDLRSSYNSPLHF
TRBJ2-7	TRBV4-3	CASSPDWGVAYEQYF
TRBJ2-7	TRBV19	CASGRDRASYEQYF
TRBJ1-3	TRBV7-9	CASSLAQRGVSTIYF
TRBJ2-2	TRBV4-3	CASSQAPGSVMAGELFF
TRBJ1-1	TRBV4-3	CASSPTPTGGTEAFF
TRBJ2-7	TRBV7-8	CASSPRLAGGSYEQYF
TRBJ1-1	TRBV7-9	CASSLAGTGGNTEAFF
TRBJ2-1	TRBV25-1	CASSEWAGDDEQFF
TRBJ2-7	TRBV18	CASSPTVGAYEQYF
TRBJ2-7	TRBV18	CASSPLKRRVEYEQYF